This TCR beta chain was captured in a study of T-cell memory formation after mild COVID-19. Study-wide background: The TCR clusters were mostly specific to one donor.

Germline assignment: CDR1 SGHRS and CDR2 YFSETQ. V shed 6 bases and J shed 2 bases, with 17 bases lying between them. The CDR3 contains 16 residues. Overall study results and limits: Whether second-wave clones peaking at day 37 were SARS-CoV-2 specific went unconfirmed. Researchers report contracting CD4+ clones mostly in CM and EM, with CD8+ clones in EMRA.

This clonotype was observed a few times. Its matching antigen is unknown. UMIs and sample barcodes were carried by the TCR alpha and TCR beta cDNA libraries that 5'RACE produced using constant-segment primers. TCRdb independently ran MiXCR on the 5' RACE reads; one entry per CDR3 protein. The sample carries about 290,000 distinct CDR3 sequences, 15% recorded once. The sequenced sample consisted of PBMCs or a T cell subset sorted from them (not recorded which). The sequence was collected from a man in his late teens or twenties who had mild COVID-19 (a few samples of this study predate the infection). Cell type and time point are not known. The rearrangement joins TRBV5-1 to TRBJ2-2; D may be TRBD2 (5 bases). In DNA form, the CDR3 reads TGCGCCAGCACGTCGGAGACTATATTAAACACCGGGGAGCTGTTTTTT. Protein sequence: CASTSETILNTGELFF.